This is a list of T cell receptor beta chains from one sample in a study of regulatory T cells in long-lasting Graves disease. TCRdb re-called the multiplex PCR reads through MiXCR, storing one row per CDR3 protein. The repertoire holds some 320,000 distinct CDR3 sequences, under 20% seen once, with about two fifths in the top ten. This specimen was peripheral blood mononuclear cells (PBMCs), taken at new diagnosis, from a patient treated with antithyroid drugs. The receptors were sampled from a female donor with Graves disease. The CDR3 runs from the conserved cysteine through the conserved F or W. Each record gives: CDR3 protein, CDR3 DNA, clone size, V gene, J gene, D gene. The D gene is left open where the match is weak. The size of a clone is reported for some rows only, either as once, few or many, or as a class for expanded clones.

CSAKFPGTASYEQYF	TGCAGTGCCAAATTCCCCGGGACAGCCTCCTACGAGCAGTACTTC	NA	TRBV20-1	TRBJ2-7	TRBD1
CASSLAILDRAGASPLHF	TGTGCCAGCAGCTTGGCGATTTTGGACAGGGCTGGGGCATCACCCCTCCACTTT	NA	TRBV5-5	TRBJ1-6	TRBD1
CASVVGGLPNYGYTF	TGTGCCAGCGTCGTGGGTGGGCTGCCGAACTATGGCTACACCTTC	many	TRBV28	TRBJ1-2	NA
CASRSGQALGNTEAFF	TGTGCCAGCAGATCGGGACAGGCCTTAGGAAACACTGAAGCTTTCTTT	many	TRBV27	TRBJ1-1	TRBD1
CASSLALGFTEAFF	TGTGCCAGCAGCTTAGCCCTGGGGTTCACTGAAGCTTTCTTT	NA	TRBV11-2	TRBJ1-1	NA
CASSLGHPDTQYF	TGTGCCAGCAGCTTGGGACACCCAGATACGCAGTATTTT	NA	TRBV5-6	TRBJ2-3	NA
CASSFVGDRGPDQFF	TGTGCCAGCAGCTTTGTGGGTGACAGGGGGCCCGACCAGTTCTTC	many	TRBV13	TRBJ2-1	TRBD1
CASSIGPQGNTEAFF	TGTGCCAGTAGTATAGGACCACAAGGGAACACTGAAGCTTTCTTT	many	TRBV19	TRBJ1-1	NA
CASSTSEGRETQYF	TGTGCCAGCAGCACCAGTGAGGGCCGGGAGACCCAGTACTTC	NA	TRBV12-3/TRBV12-4	TRBJ2-5	NA
CASRGTSGSGELFF	TGTGCCAGCAGGGGGACTAGCGGGAGCGGGGAGCTGTTTTTT	many	TRBV28	TRBJ2-2	TRBD2
CASSPSSNNEQFF	TGTGCCAGCTCACCATCCTCGAACAATGAGCAGTTCTTC	many	TRBV18	TRBJ2-1	NA
CASSSEQEPQETQYF	TGTGCCAGCAGCTCGGAACAGGAACCCCAAGAGACCCAGTACTTC	many	TRBV5-6	TRBJ2-5	NA
CASRPDLVNTEAFF	TGTGCCAGCAGGCCGGACTTGGTGAACACTGAAGCTTTCTTT	many	TRBV28	TRBJ1-1	NA
CASSLRGREKLFF	TGTGCCAGCAGTTTAAGGGGGAGAGAAAAACTGTTTTTT	many	TRBV12-3/TRBV12-4	TRBJ1-4	NA
CASGGGLAGHTDTQYF	TGTGCCAGCGGGGGGGGACTAGCGGGACACACAGATACGCAGTATTTT	many	TRBV6-1	TRBJ2-3	TRBD2
CASGLTPKGDRDNSPLHF	TGTGCTAGTGGTTTGACGCCTAAGGGGGACAGGGATAATTCACCCCTCCACTTT	NA	TRBV12-5	TRBJ1-6	TRBD1
CASSPQGAAGEKLFF	TGTGCCAGTAGTCCGCAGGGGGCGGCGGGTGAAAAACTGTTTTTT	many	TRBV19	TRBJ1-4	TRBD1
CASSSHLAIQETQYF	TGTGCCAGCAGCTCCCATCTAGCGATCCAAGAGACCCAGTACTTC	many	TRBV11-2	TRBJ2-5	NA
CASSLADGRRETQYF	TGTGCCAGCAGCTTAGCGGACGGGAGGAGAGAGACCCAGTACTTC	NA	TRBV2	TRBJ2-5	TRBD2
CSVVGYRGTQYF	TGCAGCGTGGTGGGTTACCGTGGTACGCAGTATTTT	NA	TRBV29-1	TRBJ2-3	NA
CATTIGGLRELFF	TGTGCCACCACGATAGGGGGCCTACGGGAGCTGTTTTTT	NA	TRBV15	TRBJ2-2	TRBD1
CASSPPFGGEPYEQYF	TGTGCCAGCAGTCCCCCGTTCGGGGGAGAGCCCTACGAGCAGTACTTC	many	TRBV12-3/TRBV12-4	TRBJ2-7	NA
CASSPGSRANEKLFF	TGTGCCAGCAGTCCCGGGAGTCGGGCTAATGAAAAACTGTTTTTT	many	TRBV27	TRBJ1-4	NA
CASKPPGDGPYSPLHF	TGTGCCAGTAAGCCCCCGGGGGACGGGCCTTATTCACCCCTCCACTTT	many	TRBV19	TRBJ1-6	NA